One and the same sample provided the 11 T cell receptor beta chains below, sequenced in a study of preoperative IRX-2 immunotherapy in early breast cancer. Assay: immunoSEQ multiplex PCR; the TCRdb copy retains only in-frame clones and omits some. The sample gives roughly 93,000 clones, about nine tenths of which show up once; roughly 1.9% is in the top ten. Sample treatment: preoperative locoregional IRX-2 cytokine immunotherapy. The sample consisted of tumor tissue, taken after IRX-2 immunotherapy. All receptors come from a human donor with breast cancer.

V usage is TRBV28 and J usage is TRBJ1-2; no firm D call. The V and J ends lost 1 base and 4 bases respectively, with 10 bases between them. The CDR3 has 14 amino acids. Germline CDR1 reads MDHEN; CDR2 reads SYDVKM. CDR3 nucleotides: TGTGCCAGCAGTTTATCGGCGGCGACCTATGGCTACACCTTC. Its protein is CASSLSAATYGYTF.

This clone was seen just once. V is TRBV28 and J is TRBJ1-1; D unclear. This CDR3 is built from 12 residues. Trimming stripped 7 bases from V and 4 bases from J, with 10 bases between. The germline V gene has CDR1 MDHEN and CDR2 SYDVKM. CDR3 in DNA: TGTGCCAGCACTACACAGACCACTGAAGCTTTCTTT. It translates to CASTTQTTEAFF.

The chain links TRBV28 to TRBJ1-3; D unresolved. Trimming stripped 2 bases from V and 4 bases from J, with 9 bases between. The CDR3 has 14 amino acids. Germline CDR1 reads MDHEN; CDR2 reads SYDVKM. The CDR3 bases are TGTGCCAGCAGTTTAGTAGGGAGGGGAAACACCATATATTTT. This codes for CASSLVGRGNTIYF.

The chain links TRBV7-1 to TRBJ1-1; D ambiguous. Being an ORF, TRBV7-1 has a function that is uncertain. The CDR3 sequence is 13 residues long. Trimming removed 5 bases from V and 3 bases from J, with 10 bases in between. The CDR3 nucleotides are TGTGCCAGCAGCGTGGGGTCCCACACTGAAGCTTTCTTT. Its protein is CASSVGSHTEAFF.

The rearrangement links TRBV19 to TRBJ1-2, with a possible D match to TRBD1 (5 bases). The CDR3 contains 13 residues. Trimming left V 6 bases short and J 6 bases short, with 14 bases between. In germline, CDR1 is LNHDA, CDR2 SQIVND (reference sequence). CDR3 in DNA: TGTGCCAGTAGGACGCGACAGCTCGATGGCTACACCTTC. Its protein product is CASRTRQLDGYTF.

This clone appeared a single time. This sequence joins TRBV19 and TRBJ2-5, with 8 bases aligning to TRBD1. This CDR3 spans 14 amino acids. Trimming took 0 bases from V and 5 from J; bases not matched to a gene: 2. CDR1 LNHDA and CDR2 SQIVND come from the germline V gene (reference sequence). The CDR3 protein is CASSIDRGHETQYF. The CDR3 region has the DNA TGTGCCAGTAGTATAGACAGGGGGCACGAGACCCAGTACTTC.

This clone was picked up a small number of times. V and J are TRBV6-8 and TRBJ1-6, with D maybe TRBD1 (5 bases). This CDR3 spans 15 amino acids. Germline V CDR1 and CDR2: MNHGY, SAAAGT. V gave up 7 bases and J gave up 6 bases, with 16 bases separating them. CDR3 amino acids: CASNTGTRGNSPLHF. CDR3 nucleotides: TGTGCCAGCAACACAGGTACTCGTGGTAATTCACCCCTCCACTTT.

The chain links TRBV29-1 to TRBJ2-7, with a possible D match to TRBD1 (6 bases). The CDR3 is 12 residues long. Germline loops: CDR1 SQVTM, CDR2 ANQGSEA. Trimming stripped 4 bases from V and 4 bases from J, with 11 bases between. The CDR3 DNA reads TGCAGCGTTGCGTCGGACAGTTACGAGCAGTACTTC. Translating gives CSVASDSYEQYF.

V is TRBV6-9 and J is TRBJ2-3, with 9 bases identical to TRBD2. This CDR3 has 15 residues. Germline V gene sequence: CDR1 MNHGY, CDR2 SVAAGI. V dropped 11 bases and J dropped 1; count of bases not matched to a gene: 10. In DNA form, the CDR3 reads TGTGCCGGCGATAGCGGGGGAGTTGGCACAGATACGCAGTATTTT. This sequence encodes CAGDSGGVGTDTQYF.

This clone was counted between two and nine times. The CDR3 sequence is CASSSPPAAQHF. The DNA for the CDR3 is TGTGCCAGCAGTTCTCCCCCCGCAGCCCAGCATTTT. J is TRBJ1-5 and V is TRBV28; no definite D call. The CDR3 spans 12 residues. Per germline, CDR1 MDHEN and CDR2 SYDVKM. The V gene lost 4 bases and the J gene lost 11 bases, with 12 bases spanning the gap.

The chain uses TRBV28 and TRBJ1-4; no firm D call. CDR1 and CDR2 from the germline V gene are MDHEN and SYDVKM. The CDR3 is made up of 16 amino acids. V lost 4 bases, J lost 6 bases, and 18 bases lay in between. CDR3 DNA: TGTGCCAGCAGTTCCCCGACCGAGGCGGCGGATGAAAAACTGTTTTTT. Its translation: CASSSPTEAADEKLFF.